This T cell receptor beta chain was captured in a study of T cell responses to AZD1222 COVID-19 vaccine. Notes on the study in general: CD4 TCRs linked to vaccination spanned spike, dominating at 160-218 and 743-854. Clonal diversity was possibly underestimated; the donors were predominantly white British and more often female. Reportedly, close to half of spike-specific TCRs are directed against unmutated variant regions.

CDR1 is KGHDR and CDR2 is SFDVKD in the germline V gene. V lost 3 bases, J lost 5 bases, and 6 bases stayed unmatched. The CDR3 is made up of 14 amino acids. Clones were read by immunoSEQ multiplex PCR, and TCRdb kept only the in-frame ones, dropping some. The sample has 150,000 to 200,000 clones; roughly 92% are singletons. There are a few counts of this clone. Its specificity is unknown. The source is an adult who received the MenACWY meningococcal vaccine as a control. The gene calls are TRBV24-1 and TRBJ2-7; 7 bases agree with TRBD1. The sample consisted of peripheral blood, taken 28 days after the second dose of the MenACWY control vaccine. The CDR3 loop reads CATSDGRQGHEQYF. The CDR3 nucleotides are TGTGCCACCAGTGATGGAAGACAGGGCCACGAGCAGTACTTC.